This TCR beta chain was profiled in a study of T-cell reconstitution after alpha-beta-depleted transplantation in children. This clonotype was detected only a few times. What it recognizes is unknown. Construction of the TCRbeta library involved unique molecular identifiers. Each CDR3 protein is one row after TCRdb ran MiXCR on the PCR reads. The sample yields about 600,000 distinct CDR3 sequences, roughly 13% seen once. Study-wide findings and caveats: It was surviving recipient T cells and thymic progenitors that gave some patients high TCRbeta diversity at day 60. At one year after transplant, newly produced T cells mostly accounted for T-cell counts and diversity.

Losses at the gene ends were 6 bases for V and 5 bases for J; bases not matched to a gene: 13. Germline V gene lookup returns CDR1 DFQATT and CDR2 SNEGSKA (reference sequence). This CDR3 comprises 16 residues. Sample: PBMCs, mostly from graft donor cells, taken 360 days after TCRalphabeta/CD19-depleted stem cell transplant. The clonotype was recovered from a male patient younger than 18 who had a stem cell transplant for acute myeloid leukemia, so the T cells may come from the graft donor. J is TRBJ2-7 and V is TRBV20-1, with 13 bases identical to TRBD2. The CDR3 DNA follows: TGCAGTGCCCCGTCAAGACCGGGACTAGCGGGAAACGAGCAGTACTTC. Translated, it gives CSAPSRPGLAGNEQYF.